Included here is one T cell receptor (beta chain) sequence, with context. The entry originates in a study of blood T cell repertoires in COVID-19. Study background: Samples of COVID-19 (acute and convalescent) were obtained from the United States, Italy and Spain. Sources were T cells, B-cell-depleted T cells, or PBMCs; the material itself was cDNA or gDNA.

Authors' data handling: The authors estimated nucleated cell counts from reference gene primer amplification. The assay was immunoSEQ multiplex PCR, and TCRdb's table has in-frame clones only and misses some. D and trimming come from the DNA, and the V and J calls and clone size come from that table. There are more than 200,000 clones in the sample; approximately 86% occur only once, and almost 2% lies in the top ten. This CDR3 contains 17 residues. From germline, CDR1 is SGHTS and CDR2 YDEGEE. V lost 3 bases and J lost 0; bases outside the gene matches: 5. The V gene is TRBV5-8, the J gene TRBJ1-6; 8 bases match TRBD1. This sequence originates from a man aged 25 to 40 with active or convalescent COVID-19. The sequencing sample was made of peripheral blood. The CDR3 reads CASSWDGTGSYNSPLHF. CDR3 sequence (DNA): TGTGCCAGCAGCTGGGACGGGACAGGCTCCTATAATTCACCCCTCCACTTT.